A single sample is the source of the 30 T cell receptor beta chains below, sequenced in a study of T-cell reconstitution after alpha-beta-depleted transplantation in children. Molecular barcoding with unique molecular identifiers was used for the TCRbeta library. TCRdb ran MiXCR on the PCR reads and lists one entry per CDR3 protein. The sample yields about 830,000 distinct CDR3 sequences, approximately 15% seen once. Sequenced material: PBMCs, mostly from graft donor cells, taken 360 days after TCRalphabeta/CD19-depleted stem cell transplant. The receptors shown here come from a male patient aged 10 to 17 who had a stem cell transplant for acute lymphoblastic leukemia, so the T cells may come from the graft donor.

The chain links TRBV18 to TRBJ1-4, with D hard to call. CDR1 is KGHSH and CDR2 is LQKENI in the germline V gene. CDR3 length: 14 amino acids. Trimming took 0 bases from V and 7 from J, leaving 9 bases between them. The CDR3 nucleotides are TGTGCCAGCTCACCACCAAGGGCGGGTGAAAAACTGTTTTTT. This sequence encodes CASSPPRAGEKLFF.

There are many counts of this clonotype. V is TRBV12-3 or TRBV12-4 and J is TRBJ2-3; D may be TRBD2 (5 bases). The CDR3 is made up of 15 amino acids. Trimming took 5 bases from V and 0 from J, leaving 12 bases between them. In DNA, the CDR3 is TGTGCCAGCAGTCCCCGGACTGTTAGCACAGATACGCAGTATTTT. Protein sequence: CASSPRTVSTDTQYF.

V usage is TRBV5-1 and J usage is TRBJ2-2; no definite D call. The CDR3 totals 15 residues. Deletions cut 0 bases from V and 4 bases from J, with 10 bases between. Looked up from germline, CDR1 is SGHRS and CDR2 is YFSETQ. The CDR3 nucleotides read TGCGCCAGCAGCTTGGCCCTGAGGTTCACCGGGGAGCTGTTTTTT. This codes for CASSLALRFTGELFF.

This clonotype was observed a handful of times. The chain's CDR3 is CATSDPTGYWGYTF. Here the CDR3 DNA reads TGTGCCACCAGTGACCCGACAGGTTATTGGGGCTACACCTTC. The chain has TRBV24-1 and TRBJ1-2, with D perhaps TRBD1 (6 bases). This CDR3 region has 14 residues. Germline V gene sequence: CDR1 KGHDR, CDR2 SFDVKD. V was shortened by 4 bases and J by 8 bases, with 16 bases between the two germline ends.

This clonotype was picked up a small number of times. The CDR3 loop is CASSSSGRSYEQYF. The CDR3 bases are TGTGCCAGCAGTAGTAGCGGGAGGAGCTACGAGCAGTACTTC. The chain carries TRBV12-3 or TRBV12-4 and TRBJ2-7; 10 nucleotides line up with TRBD2. The CDR3 consists of 14 residues. The V and J ends lost 5 bases and 3 bases, in that order; junction bases with no gene match: 4.

This clonotype was detected only a few times. This rearrangement joins TRBV16 to TRBJ1-5, with a possible D match to TRBD1 (5 bases). The germline V and J ends were trimmed by 2 bases and 3 bases, with 11 bases remaining between them. Germline-derived CDR1 and CDR2 are KGHSY and FQNENV. The CDR3 has 15 residues. The CDR3 loop reads CASSQGRQLNQPQHF. The DNA for the CDR3 is TGTGCCAGCAGCCAAGGGCGACAGCTCAATCAGCCCCAGCATTTT. Full variable domain (missing parts from reference TRBV16 and TRBJ1-5): GEEVAQTPKHLVRGEGQKAKLYCAPIKGHSYVFWYQQVLKNEFKFLISFQNENVFDETGMPKERFSAKCLPNSPCSLEIQATKLEDSAVYFCASSQGRQLNQPQHFGDGTRLSIL.

V usage is TRBV3-1 and J usage is TRBJ1-2; D gene ambiguous. Looked up from germline, CDR1 is LGHDT and CDR2 is YNNKEL (reference sequence). The CDR3 contains 12 residues. V lost 1 base to trimming and J lost 10 bases, with 10 bases between them. The chain's CDR3 is CASSQVKSDYTF. The CDR3 DNA reads TGTGCCAGCAGCCAAGTAAAAAGTGACTACACCTTC.

The chain is built from TRBV4-1 and TRBJ1-1; TRBD1 aligns across 7 bases. The J segment lost 5 bases and the V segment lost 6 bases, leaving 6 bases of the junction unmatched. Germline V gives CDR1 MGHRA, CDR2 YSYEKL. The CDR3 is made up of 13 amino acids. CDR3 nucleotide sequence: TGCGCCAGCAGACCAGGGGGGGGGACTGAAGCTTTCTTT. Translating gives CASRPGGGTEAFF.

The table lists this clonotype with many counts. The chain employs TRBV12-3 or TRBV12-4 and TRBJ2-5, with 8 bases aligning to TRBD1. Unmatched junction bases numbered 13, after V lost 5 bases and J lost 5 bases. This CDR3 region has 16 residues. The CDR3 sequence is CASSTIGAGGKETQYF. The CDR3 DNA reads as TGTGCCAGCAGTACCATAGGGGCAGGGGGCAAGGAGACCCAGTACTTC.

The sample holds a few counts of this clonotype. The V and J genes are TRBV5-1 and TRBJ2-2; TRBD2 matches 7 bases. Germline V gene sequence: CDR1 SGHRS, CDR2 YFSETQ. The J segment lost 4 bases and the V segment lost 1 base, leaving 25 bases of the junction unmatched. CDR3 size: 22 residues. CDR3 in amino acids: CASSLKRTATSGGRTSTGELFF. DNA of the CDR3: TGCGCCAGCAGCTTGAAGAGGACCGCAACTAGTGGCGGGAGAACTAGCACCGGGGAGCTGTTTTTT.

In this sample, this clonotype turned up many times. In nucleotides, the CDR3 is TGCAGCGTTCTGGCCCAGCGGGCACCCTACGAGCAGTACTTC. Translated: CSVLAQRAPYEQYF. This sequence joins TRBV29-1 and TRBJ2-7, with a tentative D call TRBD2 (6 bases). V lost 5 bases to trimming and J lost 2 bases, with 16 bases between them. Germline V gene lookup returns CDR1 SQVTM and CDR2 ANQGSEA. The CDR3 covers 14 residues.

This chain uses TRBV7-7 with TRBJ1-3, with D maybe TRBD1 (5 bases). The V end lost 0 bases, the J end lost 4 bases, and 10 bases lay between the germline ends. The CDR3 extends over 15 amino acids. Germline V CDR1 and CDR2: SSHAT, FNYEAQ (reference sequence). The CDR3: CASSLASGYGNTIYF. The CDR3 DNA reads TGTGCCAGCAGCTTAGCATCAGGGTACGGAAACACCATATATTTT.

There are a few counts of this clonotype. The chain links TRBV4-1 to TRBJ1-2, with D unresolved. The V and J ends lost 4 bases and 2 bases respectively, with 26 bases between them. Germline V gene lookup returns CDR1 MGHRA and CDR2 YSYEKL. The CDR3 covers 19 residues. CDR3 DNA sequence: TGCGCCAGCAGCCCAGTCATGGACCCTGAACTCCCGCTGAACTATGGCTACACCTTC. As protein: CASSPVMDPELPLNYGYTF.

This clonotype was observed a few times. The chain combines TRBV7-9 with TRBJ1-1; D perhaps matches TRBD1 (5 bases). There are 13 residues in the CDR3. V was clipped by 1 base and J by 6 bases, with 9 bases between them. Germline CDR1 SEHNR, CDR2 FQNEAQ (reference sequence). CDR3 bases: TGTGCCAGCAGCTTAGGGGGCCTGGCTGAAGCTTTCTTT. It yields the protein CASSLGGLAEAFF. The full variable domain, in which reference TRBV7-9 and TRBJ1-1 provide the parts outside the CDR3, is DTGVSQNPRHKITKRGQNVTFRCDPISEHNRLYWYRQTLGQGPEFLTYFQNEAQLEKSRLLSDRFSAERPKGSFSTLEIQRTEQGDSAMYLCASSLGGLAEAFFGQGTRLTVV.

The chain joins TRBV16 to TRBJ2-2; tentatively, D is TRBD1 or TRBD2 (5 bases each). The germline V gene has CDR1 KGHSY and CDR2 FQNENV. V shed 7 bases and J shed 1 base, with 19 bases lying between them. This CDR3 is 17 amino acids long. The CDR3 reads CASTRDSGTVNTGELFF. The CDR3 nucleotides are TGTGCCAGCACCAGAGACTCCGGGACCGTGAACACCGGGGAGCTGTTTTTT.

This clonotype was seen a few times. The V call is TRBV5-5, the J call TRBJ2-1; 7 bases map to TRBD2. The V gene end was trimmed by 0 bases and the J gene end by 8 bases; junction bases not matched to a gene: 11. The CDR3 is 16 residues long. The germline V gene encodes CDR1 SGHKS and CDR2 YYEKEE (reference sequence). The CDR3 DNA is TGTGCCAGCAGCTTGGTCCCTTGGCGGGAGTCAGATGAGCAGTTCTTC. Protein sequence: CASSLVPWRESDEQFF.

V and J are TRBV18 and TRBJ2-5, with TRBD1 matching 12 bases. The CDR3 runs to 17 residues. The V segment lost 3 bases and the J segment 5 bases; nucleotides outside the gene matches: 10. Germline V CDR1 and CDR2: KGHSH, LQKENI. The CDR3 nucleotides are TGTGCCAGCTCACCGACTCCAGGGACAGGGGGCTGGGAGACCCAGTACTTC. Its translation is CASSPTPGTGGWETQYF. Using reference TRBV18 and TRBJ2-5 for the parts outside the CDR3, the full variable domain is NAGVMQNPRHLVRRRGQEARLRCSPMKGHSHVYWYRQLPEEGLKFMVYLQKENIIDESGMPKERFSAEFPKEGPSILRIQQVVRGDSAAYFCASSPTPGTGGWETQYFGPGTRLLVL.

The sample holds many counts of this clonotype. The V gene is TRBV4-1, the J gene TRBJ1-4; D possibly corresponds to TRBD1 (5 bases). The CDR3 consists of 13 residues. V lost 4 bases and J 11 bases, leaving 14 bases between the germline ends. Germline V gene sequence: CDR1 MGHRA, CDR2 YSYEKL. The CDR3 reads CASSRDRSGKLFF. The CDR3 DNA is TGCGCCAGCAGCCGGGACCGGTCCGGGAAACTGTTTTTT.

Ten or more counts support this clonotype. This chain links TRBV9 with TRBJ2-7; tentatively, D is TRBD2 (7 bases). The CDR3 spans 14 residues. Germline CDR1 and CDR2: SGDLS and YYNGEE. The germline V and J ends were trimmed by 4 bases and 2 bases, with 13 bases remaining between them. The CDR3 spells CASSRGGDTYEQYF. As DNA, the CDR3 is TGTGCCAGCAGCAGAGGGGGGGACACCTACGAGCAGTACTTC.

This clonotype appeared a few times. This chain joins TRBV20-1 and TRBJ2-7, with D possibly TRBD2 on 6 matching bases. CDR3 size: 14 residues. The V end lost 5 bases, the J end lost 3 bases, and 17 bases lay between the germline ends. Germline-derived CDR1 and CDR2 are DFQATT and SNEGSKA (reference sequence). The CDR3 nucleotides read TGCAGTGCTGGAAGACGGCGCGGGGTCTACGAGCAGTACTTC. Translating it yields CSAGRRRGVYEQYF.

This clonotype was observed a handful of times. This sequence joins TRBV21-1 and TRBJ2-7; the table's D call, TRBD1, has no DNA check behind it. TRBV21-1 has pseudogene status. The CDR3 extends over 14 amino acids. This chain's CDR3 is CASSTNRGRFEQYF. CDR3 sequence (DNA): TGTGCCAGCAGCACAAACAGGGGTAGGTTCGAGCAGTACTTC.

This chain links TRBV7-9 with TRBJ1-1; D is undetermined. This CDR3 contains 15 residues. Trimming took 1 base from V and 3 from J, leaving 12 bases between them. CDR1 is SEHNR, CDR2 FQNEAQ, per germline (reference sequence). The CDR3 DNA is TGTGCCAGCAGCTTAGTCTTGTCCGGGGACACTGAAGCTTTCTTT. Amino acids: CASSLVLSGDTEAFF.

A few counts support this clonotype. The chain uses TRBV15 and TRBJ1-2; TRBD1 matches at 7 bases. The J segment lost 8 bases and the V segment lost 6 bases, leaving 9 bases of the junction unmatched. The germline CDR1 and CDR2 sequences are LNHNV and YYDKDF (reference sequence). The CDR3 spans 13 residues. The CDR3 reads CATRNDRVGGYTF. CDR3 coding DNA: TGTGCCACCAGGAACGACAGGGTGGGAGGCTACACCTTC.

The chain employs TRBV12-3 or TRBV12-4 and TRBJ2-2; TRBD2 is a possible D gene (5 bases). CDR3 length equals 13 residues. Deletions cut 6 bases from V and 5 bases from J, with 10 bases between. DNA of the CDR3: TGTGCCAGCAGCGGGATCGGGACCGGGGAGCTGTTTTTT. It codes for CASSGIGTGELFF.

This clonotype was found once. This chain connects TRBV6-1 to TRBJ1-4, with 8 bases aligning to TRBD1. This CDR3 spans 14 amino acids. The V segment lost 6 bases and the J segment 5 bases; nucleotides outside the gene matches: 5. Germline V gene data show CDR1 as MNHNS and CDR2 as SASEGT. Here the CDR3 reads CASSLQGANEKLFF. DNA for the CDR3: TGTGCCAGCAGCCTTCAGGGGGCGAATGAAAAACTGTTTTTT.

This clonotype was detected many times. The chain is built from TRBV20-1 and TRBJ2-2; D remains ambiguous. V dropped 0 bases and J dropped 5 bases, with 10 bases sitting between them. The CDR3 has 14 residues. Germline CDR1 DFQATT, CDR2 SNEGSKA (reference sequence). CDR3 nucleotides: TGCAGTGCTAGAGATCGGGTAAAAACCGGGGAGCTGTTTTTT. Its protein is CSARDRVKTGELFF.

This clonotype was observed many times. The chain carries TRBV7-9 and TRBJ2-7; possibly TRBD1 for D (6 bases). With 5 bases removed from V and 3 bases from J, the gap between germline ends came to 11 bases. This CDR3 comprises 13 residues. The germline CDR1 and CDR2 sequences are SEHNR and FQNEAQ (reference sequence). CDR3 in amino acids: CASSPRDNYEQYF. CDR3 bases: TGTGCCAGCAGCCCCAGGGACAACTACGAGCAGTACTTC. Drawing the rest from reference TRBV7-9 and TRBJ2-7, the complete variable domain is DTGVSQNPRHKITKRGQNVTFRCDPISEHNRLYWYRQTLGQGPEFLTYFQNEAQLEKSRLLSDRFSAERPKGSFSTLEIQRTEQGDSAMYLCASSPRDNYEQYFGPGTRLTVT.

This clonotype was recorded at least ten times. V usage is TRBV5-1 and J usage is TRBJ2-7; D call uncertain. This CDR3 spans 14 amino acids. The germline V gene encodes CDR1 SGHRS and CDR2 YFSETQ. Trimming shortened V by 0 bases and J by 2 bases, and 9 bases separated the two germline ends. The CDR3 spells CASSLDSPTYEQYF. Written as DNA, the CDR3 is TGCGCCAGCAGCTTGGACTCGCCGACCTACGAGCAGTACTTC.

There are a few counts of this clonotype. The chain has TRBV7-3 and TRBJ2-2; tentatively, D is TRBD2 (5 bases). Germline CDR1 reads SGHTA; CDR2 reads FQGTGA. The CDR3 loop spans 14 amino acids. Trimming took off 1 base at V and 6 bases at J, with 9 bases between the two ends. Here the CDR3 DNA reads TGTGCCAGCAGCTTAAGAGGGTTATCCGGGGAGCTGTTTTTT. Its translation is CASSLRGLSGELFF.

Many counts were recorded for this clonotype. The chain uses TRBV6-1 and TRBJ2-7; D not resolved. CDR3 length equals 15 residues. CDR1 is MNHNS, CDR2 SASEGT, per germline. With 2 bases removed from V and 3 bases from J, the gap between germline ends came to 14 bases. The CDR3 loop reads CASSEWPRTHYEQYF. Here the CDR3 DNA reads TGTGCCAGCAGTGAATGGCCCCGGACCCACTACGAGCAGTACTTC.